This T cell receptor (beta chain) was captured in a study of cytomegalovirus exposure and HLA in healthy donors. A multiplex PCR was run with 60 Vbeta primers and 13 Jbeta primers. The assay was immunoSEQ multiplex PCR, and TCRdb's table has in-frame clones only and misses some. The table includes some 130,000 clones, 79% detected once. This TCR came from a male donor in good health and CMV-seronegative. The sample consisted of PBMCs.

CDR3 in DNA: TGTGCCAGCAGCGTAACAGGCAGGGGGGAGAAGTCCATATATTTT. Residues: CASSVTGRGEKSIYF. The rearrangement uses TRBV9 and TRBJ1-3; TRBD1 aligns across 7 bases. There are 15 residues in the CDR3. V lost 1 base to trimming and J lost 11 bases; unmatched junction nucleotides: 12. From germline, CDR1 is SGDLS and CDR2 YYNGEE.